The table lists the clone carrying this TCR beta chain with a count of one. This record comes from a study of blood T cell repertoires in COVID-19. V was cut by 4 bases and J by 7 bases, with 5 bases left in between. This CDR3 contains 10 residues. Germline CDR1 is SNHLY and CDR2 is FYNNEI. In the authors' workflow: The authors estimated nucleated cell counts from reference gene primer amplification. Repertoires were generated with immunoSEQ multiplex PCR, while TCRdb's copy carries only in-frame clones and drops some. Clone size and the V and J calls come from that table; the DNA yielded D and trimming. The sample lists under 200,000 clones; approximately 90% were seen once.

The sequencing input was peripheral blood. V usage is TRBV2 and J usage is TRBJ2-7; D not certain. The TCR was taken from a man between 50 and 59 years old with acute or convalescent COVID-19. As DNA, the CDR3 is TGTGCCAGCAGTGTTCGGGAGCAGTACTTC. Amino acid sequence: CASSVREQYF.